The 9 T cell receptor beta chains presented below share a single source sample, sequenced in a study of blood T cell repertoires in COVID-19. The table came from immunoSEQ multiplex PCR; TCRdb's copy has only in-frame clones and leaves some out. The sample has hundreds of thousands of clones; approximately 85% are singletons. The sample consisted of peripheral blood. The receptors come from a human donor in a cohort sampled during active COVID-19.

The chain links TRBV14 to TRBJ1-2; TRBD1 is a possible D gene (6 bases). Germline V lookup: CDR1 SGHDN, CDR2 FVKESK. This CDR3 has 13 residues. V dropped 1 base and J dropped 8 bases, with 11 bases sitting between them. CDR3 nucleotides: TGTGCCAGCAGCCAAGCGCGAGGGGGAGGCTACACCTTC. Encoded protein: CASSQARGGGYTF.

This chain uses TRBV7-2 with TRBJ2-7; TRBD2 aligns across 10 bases. This CDR3 spans 16 amino acids. CDR1 SGHTA and CDR2 FQGNSA come from the germline V gene. V shed 5 bases, J shed 3 bases, and the junction held 10 bases outside the gene matches. The CDR3 DNA reads TGTGCCAGCAGCATCCCACTAGCGGGGACGCTCTACGAGCAGTACTTC. Residues: CASSIPLAGTLYEQYF.

In its sample, this clone was seen once. The rearrangement uses TRBV24-1 and TRBJ1-2, with D possibly matching TRBD1 (6 bases). Looked up from germline, CDR1 is KGHDR and CDR2 is SFDVKD. The germline V and J ends were trimmed by 6 bases and 0 bases, with 7 bases remaining between them. The CDR3 sequence is 13 residues long. The CDR3 DNA is TGTGCCACCAGTCGGACAGCTAACTATGGCTACACCTTC. Translating it yields CATSRTANYGYTF.

The CDR3 spells CASSPTGTYEQYF. For the CDR3, the DNA is TGTGCCAGCAGCCCTACAGGGACCTACGAGCAGTACTTC. The V call is TRBV14, the J call TRBJ2-7, with a weak D call TRBD1 (6 bases). V lost 4 bases and J 2 bases, leaving 9 bases between the germline ends. The CDR3 sequence is 13 residues long. The germline V gene encodes CDR1 SGHDN and CDR2 FVKESK.

This chain links TRBV5-1 with TRBJ2-4; 7 nucleotides line up with TRBD2. This CDR3 has 15 residues. V was pared by 3 bases and J by 6 bases, with 9 bases of the junction left unmatched. Germline CDR1 SGHRS, CDR2 YFSETQ. The CDR3 bases are TGCGCCAGCAGCTCGGGAGGTCAGGGTAGAAACATTCAGTACTTC. Protein product: CASSSGGQGRNIQYF.

The count of this clone is one. The chain has TRBV2 and TRBJ1-1; 10 bases are a match to TRBD1. Germline V lookup: CDR1 SNHLY, CDR2 FYNNEI. This CDR3 is 15 amino acids long. Trimming took 8 bases from V and 0 from J; bases not matched to a gene: 6. The CDR3 protein is CASRDRGFLNTEAFF. Here the CDR3 DNA reads TGTGCCAGCCGGGACAGGGGCTTTTTGAACACTGAAGCTTTCTTT.

The genes are TRBV7-3 and TRBJ2-3, with 8 bases identical to TRBD2. Germline assignment: CDR1 SGHTA and CDR2 FQGTGA. With 3 bases clipped from V and 1 base from J, the junction kept 6 bases outside the gene matches. CDR3 size: 16 residues. The CDR3 DNA reads TGTGCCAGCAGCTTGGGAGCGGGGGACCGCACAGATACGCAGTATTTT. It encodes CASSLGAGDRTDTQYF.

The sample holds a few counts of this clone. The gene calls are TRBV20-1 and TRBJ2-7, with unresolved D. V was shortened by 3 bases and J by 2 bases, with 5 bases between the two germline ends. Germline V gene data show CDR1 as DFQATT and CDR2 as SNEGSKA (reference sequence). This CDR3 spans 11 amino acids. The CDR3 bases are TGCAGTGCTAGTCAGGCCTACGAGCAGTACTTC. This encodes CSASQAYEQYF.

The chain employs TRBV4-1 and TRBJ2-1; 14 nucleotides agree with TRBD2. This CDR3 contains 20 residues. Trimming took 0 bases from V and 2 from J; bases not matched to a gene: 9. Germline V gives CDR1 MGHRA, CDR2 YSYEKL. In DNA, the CDR3 is TGCGCCAGCAGCCAAGATCTTAGGACTAGCGGGGGGAGGACCTACAATGAGCAGTTCTTC. Its protein product is CASSQDLRTSGGRTYNEQFF.